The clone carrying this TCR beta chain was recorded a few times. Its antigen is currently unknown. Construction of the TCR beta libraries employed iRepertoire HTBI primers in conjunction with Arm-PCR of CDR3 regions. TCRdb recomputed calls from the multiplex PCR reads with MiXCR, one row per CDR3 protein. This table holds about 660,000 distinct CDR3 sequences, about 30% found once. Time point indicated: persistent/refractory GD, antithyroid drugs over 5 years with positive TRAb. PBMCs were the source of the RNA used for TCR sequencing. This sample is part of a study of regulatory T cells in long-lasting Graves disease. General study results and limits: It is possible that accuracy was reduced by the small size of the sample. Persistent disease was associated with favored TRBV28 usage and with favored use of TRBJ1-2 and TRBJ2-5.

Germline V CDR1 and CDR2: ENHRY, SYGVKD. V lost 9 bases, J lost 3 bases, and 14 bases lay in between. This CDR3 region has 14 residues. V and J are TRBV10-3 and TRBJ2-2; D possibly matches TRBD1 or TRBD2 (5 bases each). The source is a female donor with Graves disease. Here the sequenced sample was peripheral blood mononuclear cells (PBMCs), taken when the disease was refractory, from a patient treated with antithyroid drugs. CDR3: CAMTRGMDTGELFF. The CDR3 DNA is TGTGCCATGACGAGGGGTATGGACACCGGGGAGCTGTTTTTT.